These T cell receptor beta chains were read from a single sample in a study of blood T cell repertoires in COVID-19. The assay was immunoSEQ multiplex PCR, and TCRdb's table has in-frame clones only and misses some. The table lists about 180,000 clones, roughly nine tenths of them singletons, with roughly 2.4% in the top ten. Sequenced: PBMCs or T cells enriched from blood (not recorded which). These receptors were collected from a woman aged 35 to 49 with acute COVID-19. Each CDR3 is given with its conserved first and last residue.

j_call,v_call,cdr3_aa
TRBJ1-5,TRBV30,CAWSGDRGASNQPQHF
TRBJ1-2,TRBV28,CASSVSYRVNYGYTF
TRBJ2-3,TRBV5-8,CASSNPTTRGNTDTQYF
TRBJ2-6,TRBV5-6,CASSFRLSGANVLTF
TRBJ2-1,TRBV30,CAWSAPSGGAYNEQFF
TRBJ2-7,TRBV25-1,CASSDLTTASYEQYF
TRBJ2-1,TRBV20-1,CSASVWVQGPHNEQFF
TRBJ1-2,TRBV7-9,CASSIRQGRSGYTF
TRBJ1-5,TRBV3-1/TRBV3-2,CASSQGGRTNQPQHF
TRBJ2-6,TRBV7-9,CASSFSSGDSGANVLTF
TRBJ1-1,TRBV12-5,CASGLRGAGNTEAFF
TRBJ2-1,TRBV2,CARLDENNEQFF
TRBJ1-6,TRBV18,CASSADRKDNSPLHF
TRBJ2-2,TRBV11-3,CASSIGDTGELFF
TRBJ2-2,TRBV5-1,CASSPTERGFTGELFF
TRBJ2-2,TRBV19,CASSAWTGAISGELFF
TRBJ2-7,TRBV3-1/TRBV3-2,CASSHRGTSGRSYEQYF
TRBJ2-7,TRBV5-5,CASSPDRGRAYEQYF
TRBJ2-1,TRBV6-2/TRBV6-3,CASSPFYNEQFF
TRBJ1-2,TRBV5-1,CASSSGGPMNYGYTF
TRBJ1-1,TRBV11-3,CASSRTGNTEAFF
TRBJ1-2,TRBV28,CASSLSDRGYGYTF
TRBJ1-5,TRBV3-1/TRBV3-2,CASSQDAVNQPQHF
TRBJ2-3,TRBV4-1,CASSQGGRVDTQYF
TRBJ2-2,TRBV14,CASSIGHQFANTGELFF
TRBJ2-7,TRBV30,CAWGLAHEQYF
TRBJ2-1,TRBV11-3,CASSPGLAGVDEQFF
TRBJ2-3,TRBV28,CASSSPAVSGGAYVDTQYF
TRBJ2-3,TRBV9,CASSVGVDLAGDTQYF
TRBJ1-6,TRBV30,CAWSVRDREWPPLHF
TRBJ1-1,TRBV28,CASIKDSMNTEAFF
TRBJ1-3,TRBV7-6,CASSLSGGTGNTIYF
TRBJ1-4,TRBV5-6,CASSSFLRGVSTNEKLFF
TRBJ2-6,TRBV24-1,CATSSTALSGANVLTF
TRBJ2-3,TRBV29-1,CSVGEWGSTDTQYF
TRBJ1-1,TRBV5-1,CASSLVREGEAFF
TRBJ2-6,TRBV27,CASSLKLAGSGANVLTF
TRBJ1-4,TRBV5-6,CASSSPSKGVRNEKLFF
TRBJ2-3,TRBV7-8,CASSFRRSTDTQYF
TRBJ1-2,TRBV28,CASRSGEYYGYTF
TRBJ2-1,TRBV7-6,CASSWDRGYNEQFF
TRBJ2-3,TRBV28,CASTPRGGGALYTQYF
TRBJ1-5,TRBV6-2/TRBV6-3,CASSLTTVLSQPQHF
TRBJ1-1,TRBV3-1/TRBV3-2,CASSQDPVEAFF
TRBJ2-2,TRBV7-9,CASSLAAQGTGELFF
TRBJ2-5,TRBV3-1/TRBV3-2,CASSRAGGPQETQYF
TRBJ2-3,TRBV12-5,CASGLSGGTDTQYF
TRBJ2-1,TRBV6-5,CASSYSRPGTSNEQFF
TRBJ2-1,TRBV4-1,CASSRTSGISYNEQFF
TRBJ1-2,TRBV6-1,CASSELSQGANGYTF
TRBJ2-7,TRBV5-4,CASSLGGASYEQYF
TRBJ1-5,TRBV19,CASSIELLSNQPQHF
TRBJ2-3,TRBV9,CASSVEGRQGIDTQYF
TRBJ1-5,TRBV2,CASSGGGGLSNQPQHF
TRBJ2-6,TRBV9,CASSSGTVGLANVLTF
TRBJ2-2,TRBV28,CASSPVYRGTGELFF
TRBJ1-1,TRBV5-1,CASSLAPGNTEAFF
TRBJ2-5,TRBV7-9,CASSDRTGQETQYF
TRBJ2-5,TRBV4-1,CASSHPAGTGEETQYF